This T cell receptor (beta chain) emerged from a study of blood T cell repertoires in COVID-19. Study at large: Samples taken during acute and convalescent COVID-19 were collected in the United States, Italy and Spain. PBMCs, B-cell-depleted T cells, or T cells were the source of the cDNA or gDNA that made up the material.

Authors' analysis steps: Reference gene primer amplification in the assay estimated nucleated cell counts. Sequencing used immunoSEQ multiplex PCR; TCRdb keeps in-frame clones, though not all of them. V, J and clone size derive from that table, while D and trimming were established from the DNA sequence. The repertoire holds 85,000 to 110,000 clones, with more than 85% as singletons. Germline V gene lookup returns CDR1 ENHRY and CDR2 SYGVKD. V was trimmed by 3 bases and J by 6 bases, leaving 4 bases between them. This CDR3 spans 11 amino acids. The sequenced material came from peripheral blood. The receptor was derived from a human donor in a cohort sampled during active COVID-19. The V call is TRBV10-3, the J call TRBJ2-3; D is ambiguous. The CDR3 DNA follows: TGTGCCATCAGTGAACAGGATACGCAGTATTTT. It translates to CAISEQDTQYF.